One sample yielded the 14 T cell receptor beta chains listed below, sequenced in a study of T cells in Graves' hyperthyroidism and ophthalmopathy. Using RNA transcripts as the source, TCR beta CDR3 regions were amplified. A first-round RT-PCR of the TCR CDR3 used the HTBI primer set. MiXCR, applied by TCRdb to the multiplex PCR reads, yields one record per CDR3 protein. Here the sample spans about 320,000 distinct CDR3 sequences, around a sixth being singletons. The sample comprised blood. These TCRs come from a young man with Graves' hyperthyroidism.

The V call is TRBV5-6, the J call TRBJ2-7; D is perhaps TRBD1 (5 bases). The V gene lost 5 bases and the J gene lost 2 bases, with 20 bases spanning the gap. Germline V lookup: CDR1 SGHDT, CDR2 YYEEEE. This CDR3 has 16 residues. The CDR3 here is CASRDTPGYATYEQYF. Here the CDR3 DNA reads TGTGCCAGCAGGGATACACCAGGGTATGCTACCTACGAGCAGTACTTC.

This clonotype has at least ten counts. The V call is TRBV24-1, the J call TRBJ2-1, with 9 bases aligning to TRBD2. This CDR3 region has 16 residues. Germline V gives CDR1 KGHDR, CDR2 SFDVKD. The trim removed 4 bases at V and 6 bases at J, leaving 9 bases unmatched. Here the CDR3 DNA reads TGTGCCACCAGTGAAAATAGCGGGAGTAGGAGCAATGAGCAGTTCTTC. Amino acid sequence: CATSENSGSRSNEQFF.

This chain uses TRBV29-1 with TRBJ1-4; a possible D gene is TRBD1 (5 bases). The V and J ends lost 7 bases and 10 bases respectively, with 19 bases between them. The CDR3 contains 13 residues. The V gene's germline CDR1 is SQVTM and CDR2 ANQGSEA. CDR3 loop: CSAVNWGRGKLFF. The CDR3 nucleotides are TGCAGCGCCGTAAACTGGGGGAGGGGAAAACTGTTTTTT.

The chain couples TRBV4-2 to TRBJ2-7; TRBD1 is a possible D gene (6 bases). This CDR3 spans 15 amino acids. Trimming left V 0 bases short and J 5 bases short, with 14 bases between. Per germline, CDR1 LGHNA and CDR2 YNFKEQ. The CDR3 protein is CASSQDHARGDEQYF. The CDR3 nucleotides read TGTGCCAGCAGCCAAGATCACGCCAGGGGCGACGAGCAGTACTTC.

The chain couples TRBV20-1 to TRBJ1-4, with unresolved D. CDR1 DFQATT and CDR2 SNEGSKA come from the germline V gene (reference sequence). The V and J ends lost 5 bases and 8 bases respectively, with 12 bases between them. The CDR3 runs to 12 residues. CDR3 amino acids: CSADISGEKLFF. As DNA, the CDR3 is TGCAGTGCTGACATTTCTGGGGAAAAACTGTTTTTT.

Ten or more counts support this clonotype. The chain carries TRBV29-1 and TRBJ2-3, with 9 positions matching TRBD1. Germline V gene sequence: CDR1 SQVTM, CDR2 ANQGSEA. V was clipped by 0 bases and J by 3 bases; unmatched bases: 1. This CDR3 is 14 amino acids long. The DNA for the CDR3 is TGCAGCGTTGAAGATGGACAGGGGACAGATACGCAGTATTTT. Amino acids: CSVEDGQGTDTQYF.

About this clonotype: One end of the junction varies from germline; a read error may be responsible. This chain connects TRBV7-7 to TRBJ2-1; D is perhaps TRBD1 or TRBD2 (5 bases each). Germline assignment: CDR1 SSHAT and CDR2 FNYEAQ (reference sequence). The CDR3 has 14 residues. The CDR3 coding sequence is TGTGCTAGCAGCTCAAATGCCGGGGCTAATGAGCAGTTCTTC. Translation: CASSSNAGANEQFF.

This clonotype came up many times. The V and J genes are TRBV10-3 and TRBJ1-2; no firm D call. The CDR3 runs to 12 residues. In germline, CDR1 is ENHRY, CDR2 SYGVKD. The V and J ends lost 3 bases and 5 bases respectively, with 7 bases between them. The CDR3 nucleotides read TGTGCCATCAGTGAAGGGCAGTATGGCTACACCTTC. Translating it yields CAISEGQYGYTF.

Many counts were recorded for this clonotype. The chain employs TRBV2 and TRBJ2-3; possibly TRBD1 for D (5 bases). With 8 bases removed from V and 2 bases from J, the gap between germline ends came to 17 bases. Germline values: CDR1 SNHLY, CDR2 FYNNEI. CDR3 length: 15 residues. CDR3 sequence reads: CASLGPQGSTDTQYF. The CDR3 region has the DNA TGTGCCAGCCTGGGGCCCCAGGGATCCACAGATACGCAGTATTTT.

V gene TRBV11-3 combines with J gene TRBJ1-5; TRBD1 is a possible D gene (6 bases). With 3 bases removed from V and 0 bases from J, the gap between germline ends came to 15 bases. CDR1 and CDR2 from the germline V gene are SGHNT and YENEEA. The CDR3 loop spans 17 amino acids. The CDR3 DNA reads as TGTGCCAGCAGCTTCAGGGGTTATCGGGGTAGCAATCAGCCCCAGCATTTT. This encodes CASSFRGYRGSNQPQHF. Combining the CDR3 with reference TRBV11-3 and TRBJ1-5 gives the whole variable domain EAGVVQSPRYKIIEKKQPVAFWCNPISGHNTLYWYLQNLGQGPELLIRYENEEAVDDSQLPKDRFSAERLKGVDSTLKIQPAELGDSAVYLCASSFRGYRGSNQPQHFGDGTRLSIL.

This clonotype was counted ten times or more. This sequence joins TRBV20-1 and TRBJ2-7, with D hard to call. Germline-derived CDR1 and CDR2 are DFQATT and SNEGSKA (reference sequence). Trimming shortened V by 4 bases and J by 5 bases, and 24 bases separated the two germline ends. This CDR3 has 16 amino acids. CDR3 DNA: TGCAGTGCTACCCGGGCCAACCTTCAAAAGGCCCACGAGCAGTACTTC. Its translation: CSATRANLQKAHEQYF.

This clonotype was found many times. This chain connects TRBV7-2 to TRBJ2-3; TRBD2 matches at 7 bases. Germline assignment: CDR1 SGHTA and CDR2 FQGNSA. J was trimmed by 6 bases and V by 2 bases; bases with no gene match: 5. This CDR3 contains 14 residues. The CDR3 DNA reads as TGTGCCAGCAGCTTACCCTCCGGGAGGGATACGCAGTATTTT. Residues: CASSLPSGRDTQYF.

This clonotype was seen a single time. Possible read error: a much larger clone is one base away. This chain links TRBV6-2 or TRBV6-3 with TRBJ1-2; D is undetermined. The CDR3 consists of 13 residues. The ends were cut back, 0 bases at V and 0 bases at J, with 2 bases in the middle. The V gene's germline CDR1 is MNHEY and CDR2 SVGEGT. The CDR3 region is CASSYSPNYGYTF. The CDR3, as DNA: TGTGCCAGCAGTTACTCGCCTAACTATGGCTACACCTTC.

This clonotype showed up many times. The chain carries TRBV30 and TRBJ2-1; 7 positions agree with TRBD2. J was trimmed by 1 base and V by 6 bases; bases with no gene match: 9. Per the germline V gene, CDR1 is GTSNPN and CDR2 is SVGIG (reference sequence). The CDR3 sequence is 15 residues long. The CDR3 DNA is TGTGCCTGCCACCCCAGCGGGGAGTCCTACAATGAGCAGTTCTTC. This gives the protein CACHPSGESYNEQFF.